Included here is one TCR beta chain sequence, with context. The antigen is unknown. One base away lies a much larger clone, so this may be a sequencing read error. This record belongs to a study of tumor and adjacent non-tumor tissue in lung cancer. Notes on the study in general: Tumor repertoires had a smaller top 100 clone share than normal lung. Patients with more diverse tumor TCRs had worse survival. Compared with tumor, normal lung showed significantly lower TCR diversity.

Germline V CDR1 and CDR2: SQVTM, ANQGSEA. The CDR3 is 14 amino acids. Three rounds of nested PCR, following a modified ARM-PCR protocol, produced the TCRbeta library. TCRdb reprocessed the multiplex PCR reads via MiXCR and lists one record per CDR3 protein. The sample carries roughly 200,000 distinct CDR3 sequences, around 71% recorded once. No cell sorting was done before RNA was extracted from the tissue. Chemotherapy-naive patients with new lung cancer underwent thoracic surgery in China, August–late 2014. The rearrangement uses TRBV29-1 and TRBJ1-5; tentative D call: TRBD1 (5 bases). This TCR was recovered from a man in his sixties with non-small cell lung cancer. Source material: lung tumor tissue. CDR3 bases: TGCGGCGGTGTCCGATCGGGGGGCAATCAGCCCCAGCATTTT. It yields the protein CGGVRSGGNQPQHF. Using reference TRBV29-1 and TRBJ1-5 for the parts outside the CDR3, the full variable domain is SAVISQKPSRDICQRGTSLTIQCQVDSQVTMMFWYRQQPGQSLTLIATANQGSEATYESGFVIDKFPISRPNLTFSTLTVSNMSPEDSSIYLCGGVRSGGNQPQHFGDGTRLSIL.